Below, 12 T cell receptor beta chains from the same sample are listed, as sequenced in a study of T cells in Graves' hyperthyroidism and ophthalmopathy. Amplified regions were TCR beta CDR3 sequences from RNA transcripts. The HTBI set primed first-round TCR CDR3 RT-PCR. Via MiXCR, TCRdb re-called the multiplex PCR reads, giving one row per CDR3 protein. This table holds 150,000 to 200,000 distinct CDR3 sequences, over 15% found once. Sequencing input: blood. The origin of the receptors is a woman in her fifties or sixties with Graves' hyperthyroidism.

Many counts were recorded for this clonotype. This chain connects TRBV7-2 to TRBJ1-2, with 9 bases aligning to TRBD1. Germline CDR1 SGHTA, CDR2 FQGNSA. J lost 4 bases, V lost 1 base, and 4 bases had no gene match. The CDR3 has 15 amino acids. CDR3 DNA sequence: TGTGCCAGCAGCTTAGGGGACAGGGTCCCCTATGGCTACACCTTC. Translated, it gives CASSLGDRVPYGYTF.

This clonotype was observed at least ten times. The J gene is TRBJ1-1, the V gene TRBV7-9; D gene uncertain. Germline CDR1 and CDR2: SEHNR and FQNEAQ (reference sequence). This CDR3 comprises 15 residues. Trimming pared 5 bases from V and 0 bases from J, leaving 13 bases between. The CDR3 nucleotides are TGTGCCAGCAGCCTCCACCGGACGTTGAACACTGAAGCTTTCTTT. Its translation: CASSLHRTLNTEAFF. Variable domain in full (rest from reference TRBV7-9 and TRBJ1-1): DTGVSQNPRHKITKRGQNVTFRCDPISEHNRLYWYRQTLGQGPEFLTYFQNEAQLEKSRLLSDRFSAERPKGSFSTLEIQRTEQGDSAMYLCASSLHRTLNTEAFFGQGTRLTVV.

The chain has TRBV4-1 and TRBJ1-3; the match to TRBD1 covers 10 bases. V lost 5 bases to trimming and J lost 4 bases; unmatched junction nucleotides: 8. The germline V gene has CDR1 MGHRA and CDR2 YSYEKL. This CDR3 spans 16 amino acids. In nucleotides, the CDR3 is TGCGCCAGCAGCGGACGACAGGGGGCCGACGGAAACACCATATATTTT. This translates into CASSGRQGADGNTIYF.

The chain joins TRBV5-1 to TRBJ2-5; D is uncertain. V lost 1 base, J lost 2 bases, and 12 bases lay in between. Germline assignment: CDR1 SGHRS and CDR2 YFSETQ. The CDR3 covers 15 residues. DNA of the CDR3: TGCGCCAGCAGCTTGAACGCCGAATCACAAGAGACCCAGTACTTC. Amino acids: CASSLNAESQETQYF. Filled out from reference TRBV5-1 and TRBJ2-5, the complete variable domain reads KAGVTQTPRYLIKTRGQQVTLSCSPISGHRSVSWYQQTPGQGLQFLFEYFSETQRNKGNFPGRFSGRQFSNSRSEMNVSTLELGDSALYLCASSLNAESQETQYFGPGTRLLVL.

In its sample, this clonotype was seen a few times. At one end the junction does not follow the germline gene, possibly because of a read error. J is TRBJ2-5 and V is TRBV7-7, with D tentatively TRBD2 (6 bases). Germline CDR1 is SSHAT and CDR2 is FNYEAQ (reference sequence). The CDR3 contains 13 residues. CDR3 region: CASSATTLDYLYF. Written as DNA, the CDR3 is TGTGCTAGCAGCGCTACCACGCTGGACTACTTGTACTTC.

This clonotype was observed many times. The chain joins TRBV7-8 to TRBJ1-6; D not resolved. The CDR3 loop spans 15 amino acids. The germline V gene has CDR1 SGHVS and CDR2 FQNEAQ. Trimming shortened V by 3 bases and J by 9 bases, and 15 bases separated the two germline ends. CDR3 sequence (DNA): TGTGCCAGCAGCTTTAGGCTGACGGGCCGTTCACCCCTCCACTTT. This translates into CASSFRLTGRSPLHF. Looking up the rest from reference TRBV7-8 and TRBJ1-6 gives the full variable domain: GAGVSQSPRYKVAKRGQDVALRCDPISGHVSLFWYQQALGQGPEFLTYFQNEAQLDKSGLPSDRFFAERPEGSVSTLKIQRTQQEDSAVYLCASSFRLTGRSPLHFGNGTRLTVT.

This clonotype was seen many times. The V and J genes are TRBV24-1 and TRBJ2-3; D is unclear. This CDR3 region has 14 residues. Germline V CDR1 and CDR2: KGHDR, SFDVKD. Trimming took off 2 bases at V and 6 bases at J, with 11 bases between the two ends. This CDR3 reads CATSDSASADTQYF. In DNA, the CDR3 is TGTGCCACCAGTGATTCGGCCAGTGCGGATACGCAGTATTTT.

This clonotype has just a few counts. The chain uses TRBV3-1 and TRBJ1-4; D remains unclear. The CDR3 contains 14 residues. Germline CDR1 reads LGHDT; CDR2 reads YNNKEL (reference sequence). V was pared by 2 bases and J by 7 bases, with 11 bases between. The CDR3 DNA reads as TGTGCCAGCAGCCAATATCCAGTGATTGAAAAACTGTTTTTT. Its protein is CASSQYPVIEKLFF.

This clonotype was counted ten times or more. This chain connects TRBV6-5 to TRBJ2-3; 12 bases align to TRBD2. CDR3 length: 19 residues. Germline V lookup: CDR1 MNHEY, CDR2 SVGAGI. Unmatched junction bases numbered 9, after V lost 0 bases and J lost 2 bases. The DNA for the CDR3 is TGTGCCAGCAGTTACTCGAACGGGCTAGCGGGGGGGCTCACAGATACGCAGTATTTT. As protein: CASSYSNGLAGGLTDTQYF.

The gene calls are TRBV19 and TRBJ1-2; D may be TRBD1 (5 bases). Between the trimmed V and J ends, which lost 3 bases and 2 bases, there was a span of 10 bases. Looked up from germline, CDR1 is LNHDA and CDR2 is SQIVND (reference sequence). This CDR3 is 14 amino acids long. CDR3 sequence (DNA): TGTGCCAGTAGTATCGGGCCAGGGAACTATGGCTACACCTTC. As protein: CASSIGPGNYGYTF.

There are many counts of this clonotype. V gene TRBV6-6 combines with J gene TRBJ1-1; 8 bases fit TRBD1. V lost 2 bases and J lost 6; bases outside the gene matches: 8. The length of the CDR3 is 15 residues. Germline V lookup: CDR1 MNHNY, CDR2 SVGAGI (reference sequence). CDR3: CASSYDRGLYAEAFF. The CDR3 nucleotides read TGTGCCAGCAGTTACGACAGGGGATTGTACGCTGAAGCTTTCTTT.

A note on this clonotype: Possible read error: a much larger clone is one base away. The chain employs TRBV7-6 and TRBJ2-7; D perhaps matches TRBD2 (5 bases). The CDR3 contains 16 residues. The germline CDR1 and CDR2 sequences are SGHVS and FNYEAQ. CDR3: CASSPKRAKSSYKQYF. For the CDR3, the DNA is TGTGCCAGCAGCCCCAAGAGGGCGAAGAGCTCCTACAAGCAGTACTTC.